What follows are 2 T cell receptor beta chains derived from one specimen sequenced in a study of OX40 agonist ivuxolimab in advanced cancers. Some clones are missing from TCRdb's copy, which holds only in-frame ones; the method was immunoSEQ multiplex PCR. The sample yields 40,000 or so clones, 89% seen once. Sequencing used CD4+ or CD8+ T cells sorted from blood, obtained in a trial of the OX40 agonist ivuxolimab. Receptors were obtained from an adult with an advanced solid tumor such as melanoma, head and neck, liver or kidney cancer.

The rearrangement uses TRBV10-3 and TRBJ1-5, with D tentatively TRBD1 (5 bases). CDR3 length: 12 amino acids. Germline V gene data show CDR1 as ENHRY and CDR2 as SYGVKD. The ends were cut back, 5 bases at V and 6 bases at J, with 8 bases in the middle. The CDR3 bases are TGTGCCATCAGTCGCGGGGGTCAGCCCCAGCATTTT. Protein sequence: CAISRGGQPQHF.

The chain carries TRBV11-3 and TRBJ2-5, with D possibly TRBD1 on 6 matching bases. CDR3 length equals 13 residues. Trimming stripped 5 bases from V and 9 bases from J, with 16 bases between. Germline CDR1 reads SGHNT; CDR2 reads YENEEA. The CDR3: CASSPPGAGAQYF. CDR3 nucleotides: TGTGCCAGCAGCCCCCCAGGGGCCGGGGCCCAGTACTTC.